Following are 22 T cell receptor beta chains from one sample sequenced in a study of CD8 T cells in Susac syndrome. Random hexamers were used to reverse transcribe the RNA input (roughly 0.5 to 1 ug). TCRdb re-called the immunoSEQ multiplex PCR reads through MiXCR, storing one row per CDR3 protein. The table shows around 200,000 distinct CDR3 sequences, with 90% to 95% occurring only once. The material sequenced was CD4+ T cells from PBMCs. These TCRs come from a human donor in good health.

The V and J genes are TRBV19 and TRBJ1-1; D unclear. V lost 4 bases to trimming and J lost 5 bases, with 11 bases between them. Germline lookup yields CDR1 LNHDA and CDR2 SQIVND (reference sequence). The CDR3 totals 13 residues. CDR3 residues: CASSSRGRTEAFF. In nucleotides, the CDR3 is TGTGCCAGTAGTAGTCGAGGGCGAACTGAAGCTTTCTTT.

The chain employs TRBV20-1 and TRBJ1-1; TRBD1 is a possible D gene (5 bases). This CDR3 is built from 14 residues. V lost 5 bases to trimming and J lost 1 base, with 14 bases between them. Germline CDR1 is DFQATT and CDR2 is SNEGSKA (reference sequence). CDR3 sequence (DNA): TGCAGTGCTGGATCGACAGCTACGAACACTGAAGCTTTCTTT. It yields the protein CSAGSTATNTEAFF.

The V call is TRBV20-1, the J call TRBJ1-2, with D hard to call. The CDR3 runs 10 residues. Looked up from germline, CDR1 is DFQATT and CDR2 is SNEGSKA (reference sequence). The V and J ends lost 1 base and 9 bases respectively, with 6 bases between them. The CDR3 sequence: CSARAASYTF. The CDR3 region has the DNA TGCAGTGCTAGAGCGGCGAGCTACACCTTC.

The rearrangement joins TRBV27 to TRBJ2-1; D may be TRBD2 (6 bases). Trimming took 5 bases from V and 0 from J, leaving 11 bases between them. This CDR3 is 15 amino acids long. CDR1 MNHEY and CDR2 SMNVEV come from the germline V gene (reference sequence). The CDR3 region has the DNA TGTGCCAGCAGTACACTGGGGGGCTCCTACAATGAGCAGTTCTTC. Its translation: CASSTLGGSYNEQFF.

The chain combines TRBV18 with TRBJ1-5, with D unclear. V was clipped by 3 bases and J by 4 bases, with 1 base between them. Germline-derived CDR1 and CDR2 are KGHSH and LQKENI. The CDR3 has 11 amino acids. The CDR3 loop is CASSPNQPQHF. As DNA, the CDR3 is TGTGCCAGCTCACCTAATCAGCCCCAGCATTTT.

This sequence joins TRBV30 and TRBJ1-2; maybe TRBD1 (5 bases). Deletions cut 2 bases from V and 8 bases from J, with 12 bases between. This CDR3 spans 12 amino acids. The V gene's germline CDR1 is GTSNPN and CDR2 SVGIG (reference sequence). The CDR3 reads CAWSPQGGGYTF. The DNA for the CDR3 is TGTGCCTGGAGTCCCCAGGGAGGCGGCTACACCTTC.

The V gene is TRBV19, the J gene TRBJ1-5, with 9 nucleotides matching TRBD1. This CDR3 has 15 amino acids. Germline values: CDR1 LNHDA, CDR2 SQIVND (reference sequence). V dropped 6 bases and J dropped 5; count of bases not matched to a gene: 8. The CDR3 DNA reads TGTGCCAGTAGCCGACAGGGGGGTAGTGATCAGCCCCAGCATTTT. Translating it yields CASSRQGGSDQPQHF.

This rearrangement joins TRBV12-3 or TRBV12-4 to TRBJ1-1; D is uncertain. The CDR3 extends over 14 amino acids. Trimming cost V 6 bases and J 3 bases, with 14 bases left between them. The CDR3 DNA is TGTGCCAGCAGCCATCGCTTTGGGGACACTGAAGCTTTCTTT. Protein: CASSHRFGDTEAFF.

The CDR3 nucleotides read TGTGCCAGCGGACGGAAGGTTTCCGGGGAGACCCAGTACTTC. Amino acid sequence: CASGRKVSGETQYF. The J gene is TRBJ2-5, the V gene TRBV7-9; D not certain. Between the trimmed V and J ends, which lost 8 bases and 5 bases, there was a span of 18 bases. CDR3 length: 14 amino acids. CDR1 is SEHNR and CDR2 is FQNEAQ in the germline V gene (reference sequence).

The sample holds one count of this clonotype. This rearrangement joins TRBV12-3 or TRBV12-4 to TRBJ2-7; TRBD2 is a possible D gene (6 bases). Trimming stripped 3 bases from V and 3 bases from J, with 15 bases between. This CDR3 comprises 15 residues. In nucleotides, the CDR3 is TGTGCCAGCAGTTTCCCCGGGACTTCGCTCTACGAGCAGTACTTC. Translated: CASSFPGTSLYEQYF.

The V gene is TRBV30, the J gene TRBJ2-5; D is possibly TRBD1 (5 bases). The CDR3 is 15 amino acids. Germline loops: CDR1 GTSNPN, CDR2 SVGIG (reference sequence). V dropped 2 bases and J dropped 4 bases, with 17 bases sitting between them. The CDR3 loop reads CAWSSGRAFGETQYF. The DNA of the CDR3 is TGTGCCTGGAGTTCAGGCAGGGCTTTTGGAGAGACCCAGTACTTC. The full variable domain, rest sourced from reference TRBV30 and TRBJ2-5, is SQTIHQWPATLVQPVGSPLSLECTVEGTSNPNLYWYRQAAGRGLQLLFYSVGIGQISSEVPQNLSASRPQDRQFILSSKKLLLSDSGFYLCAWSSGRAFGETQYFGPGTRLLVL.

The CDR3 reads CASSEGRDSNQPQHF. In DNA form, the CDR3 reads TGCGCCAGCAGTGAGGGGAGGGATAGCAATCAGCCCCAGCATTTT. The chain combines TRBV10-2 with TRBJ1-5; D gene unclear. Trimming took 2 bases from V and 0 from J, leaving 8 bases between them. CDR3 length equals 15 residues. From germline, CDR1 is WSHSY and CDR2 SAAADI.

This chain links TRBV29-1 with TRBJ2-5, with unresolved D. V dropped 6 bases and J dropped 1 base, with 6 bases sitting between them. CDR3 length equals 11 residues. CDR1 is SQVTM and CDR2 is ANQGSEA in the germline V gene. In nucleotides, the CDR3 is TGCAGCGTGACAAGCCAAGAGACCCAGTACTTC. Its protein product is CSVTSQETQYF.

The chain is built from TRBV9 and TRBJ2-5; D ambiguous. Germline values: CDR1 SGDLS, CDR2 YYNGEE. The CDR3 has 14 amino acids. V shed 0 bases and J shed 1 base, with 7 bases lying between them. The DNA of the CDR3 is TGTGCCAGCAGCGTAGATACGGGCCAAGAGACCCAGTACTTC. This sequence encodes CASSVDTGQETQYF.

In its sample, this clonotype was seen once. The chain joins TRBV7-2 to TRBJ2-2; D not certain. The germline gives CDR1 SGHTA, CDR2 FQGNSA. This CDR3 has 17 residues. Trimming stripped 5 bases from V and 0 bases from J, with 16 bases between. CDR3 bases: TGTGCCAGCAGCAACCCACCGAAGTTCGCGAACACCGGGGAGCTGTTTTTT. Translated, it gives CASSNPPKFANTGELFF. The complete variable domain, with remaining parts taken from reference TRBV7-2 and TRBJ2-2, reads GAGVSQSPSNKVTEKGKDVELRCDPISGHTALYWYRQSLGQGLEFLIYFQGNSAPDKSGLPSDRFSAERTGGSVSTLTIQRTQQEDSAVYLCASSNPPKFANTGELFFGEGSRLTVL.

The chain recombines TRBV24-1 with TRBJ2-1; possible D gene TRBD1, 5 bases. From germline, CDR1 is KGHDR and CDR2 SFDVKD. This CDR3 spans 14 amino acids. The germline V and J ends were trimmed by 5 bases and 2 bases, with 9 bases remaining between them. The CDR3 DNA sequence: TGTGCCACCAGTGGGCAGGGCACCTACAATGAGCAGTTCTTC. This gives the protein CATSGQGTYNEQFF.

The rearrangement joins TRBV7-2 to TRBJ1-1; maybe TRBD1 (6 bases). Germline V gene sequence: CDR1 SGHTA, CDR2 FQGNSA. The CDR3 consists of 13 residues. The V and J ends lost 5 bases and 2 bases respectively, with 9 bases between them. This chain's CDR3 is CASSGGGNTEAFF. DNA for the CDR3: TGTGCCAGCAGCGGAGGGGGAAACACTGAAGCTTTCTTT.

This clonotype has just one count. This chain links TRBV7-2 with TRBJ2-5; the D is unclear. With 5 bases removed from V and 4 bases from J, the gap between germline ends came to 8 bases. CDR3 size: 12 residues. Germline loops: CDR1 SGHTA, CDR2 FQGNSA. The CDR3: CASSPVAETQYF. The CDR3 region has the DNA TGTGCCAGCAGCCCGGTGGCAGAGACCCAGTACTTC.

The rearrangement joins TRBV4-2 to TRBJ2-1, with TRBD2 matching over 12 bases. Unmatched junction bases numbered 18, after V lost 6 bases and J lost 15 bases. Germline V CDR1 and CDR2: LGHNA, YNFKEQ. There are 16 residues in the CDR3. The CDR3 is CASSLTTTSGSTGLFF. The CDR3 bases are TGTGCCAGCAGTCTTACAACGACTAGCGGGAGTACGGGTTTGTTCTTC.

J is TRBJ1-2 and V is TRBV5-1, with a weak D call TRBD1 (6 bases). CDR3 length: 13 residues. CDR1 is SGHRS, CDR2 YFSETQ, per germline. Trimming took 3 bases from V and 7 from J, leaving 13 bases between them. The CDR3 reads CASSWNRDGGYTF. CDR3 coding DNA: TGCGCCAGCAGCTGGAACAGGGATGGTGGCTACACCTTC.

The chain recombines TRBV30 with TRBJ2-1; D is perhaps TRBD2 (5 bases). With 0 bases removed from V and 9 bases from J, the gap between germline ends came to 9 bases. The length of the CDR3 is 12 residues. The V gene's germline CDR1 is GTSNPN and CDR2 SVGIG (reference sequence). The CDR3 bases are TGTGCCTGGAGTGTAATAAGCGGTGAGCAGTTCTTC. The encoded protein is CAWSVISGEQFF.

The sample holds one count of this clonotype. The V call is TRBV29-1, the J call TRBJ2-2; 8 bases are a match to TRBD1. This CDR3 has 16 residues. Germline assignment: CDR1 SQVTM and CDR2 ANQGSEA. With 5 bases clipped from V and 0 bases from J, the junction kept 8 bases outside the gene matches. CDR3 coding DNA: TGCAGCGTTAAGGACAGGGCCCCGACGAACACCGGGGAGCTGTTTTTT. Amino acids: CSVKDRAPTNTGELFF.